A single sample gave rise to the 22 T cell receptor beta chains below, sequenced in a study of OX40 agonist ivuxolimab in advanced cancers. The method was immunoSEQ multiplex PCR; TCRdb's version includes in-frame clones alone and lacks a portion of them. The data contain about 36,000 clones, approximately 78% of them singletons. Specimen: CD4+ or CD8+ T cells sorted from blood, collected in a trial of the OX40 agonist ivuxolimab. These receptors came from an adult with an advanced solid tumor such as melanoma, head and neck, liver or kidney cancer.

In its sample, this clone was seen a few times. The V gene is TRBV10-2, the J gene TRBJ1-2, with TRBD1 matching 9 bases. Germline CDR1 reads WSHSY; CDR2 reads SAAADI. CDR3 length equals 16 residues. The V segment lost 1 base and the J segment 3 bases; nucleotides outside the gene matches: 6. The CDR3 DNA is TGCGCCAGCAGTGAGTGGACAGGGGAGGTTCACTATGGCTACACCTTC. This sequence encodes CASSEWTGEVHYGYTF.

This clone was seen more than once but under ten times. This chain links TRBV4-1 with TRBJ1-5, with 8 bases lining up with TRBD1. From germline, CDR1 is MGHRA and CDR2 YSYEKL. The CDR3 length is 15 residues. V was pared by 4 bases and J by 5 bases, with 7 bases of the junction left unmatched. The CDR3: CASSPRTGMDQPQHF. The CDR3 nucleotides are TGCGCCAGCAGCCCCCGGACAGGGATGGATCAGCCCCAGCATTTT.

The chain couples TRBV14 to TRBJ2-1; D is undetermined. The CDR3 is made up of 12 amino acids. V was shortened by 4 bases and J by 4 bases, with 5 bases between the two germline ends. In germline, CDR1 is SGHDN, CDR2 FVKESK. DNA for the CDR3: TGTGCCAGCAGCCCTCGGTACAATGAGCAGTTCTTC. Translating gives CASSPRYNEQFF.

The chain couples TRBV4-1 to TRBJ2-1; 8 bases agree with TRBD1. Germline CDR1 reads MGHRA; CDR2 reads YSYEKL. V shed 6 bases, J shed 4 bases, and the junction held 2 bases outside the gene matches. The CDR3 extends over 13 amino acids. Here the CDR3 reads CASRTGAYNEQFF. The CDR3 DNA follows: TGCGCCAGCAGGACAGGGGCTTACAATGAGCAGTTCTTC.

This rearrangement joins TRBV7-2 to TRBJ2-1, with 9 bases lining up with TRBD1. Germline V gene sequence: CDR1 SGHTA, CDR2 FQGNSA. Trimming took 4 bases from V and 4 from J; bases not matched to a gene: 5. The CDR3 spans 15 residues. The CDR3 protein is CASSSDRGRYNEQFF. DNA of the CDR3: TGTGCCAGCAGCTCCGACAGGGGGAGATACAATGAGCAGTTCTTC.

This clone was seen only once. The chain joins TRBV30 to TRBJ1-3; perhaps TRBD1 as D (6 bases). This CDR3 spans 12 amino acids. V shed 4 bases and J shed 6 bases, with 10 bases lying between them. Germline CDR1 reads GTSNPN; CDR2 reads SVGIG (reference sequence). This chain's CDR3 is CAWTMGANTIYF. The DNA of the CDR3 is TGTGCCTGGACGATGGGGGCAAACACCATATATTTT.

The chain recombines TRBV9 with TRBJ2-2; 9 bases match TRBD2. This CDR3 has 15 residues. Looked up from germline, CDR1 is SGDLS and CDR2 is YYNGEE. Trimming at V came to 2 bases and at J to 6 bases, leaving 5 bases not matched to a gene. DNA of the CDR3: TGTGCCAGCAGCGTTGGAGCGGGGGGCCCCGGGGAGCTGTTTTTT. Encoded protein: CASSVGAGGPGELFF.

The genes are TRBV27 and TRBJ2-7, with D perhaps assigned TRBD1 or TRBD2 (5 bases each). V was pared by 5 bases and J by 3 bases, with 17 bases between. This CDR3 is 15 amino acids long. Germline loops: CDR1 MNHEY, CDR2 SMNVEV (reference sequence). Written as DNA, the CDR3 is TGTGCCAGCAGTCCCCGGGGCAGCGTTAGCTACGAGCAGTACTTC. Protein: CASSPRGSVSYEQYF.

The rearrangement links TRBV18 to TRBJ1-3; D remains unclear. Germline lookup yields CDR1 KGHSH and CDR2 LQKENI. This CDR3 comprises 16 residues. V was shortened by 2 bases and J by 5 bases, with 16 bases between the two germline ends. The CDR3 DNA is TGTGCCAGCTCACCAGGCGGCCTTAGCGCCAGAAACACCATATATTTT. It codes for CASSPGGLSARNTIYF.

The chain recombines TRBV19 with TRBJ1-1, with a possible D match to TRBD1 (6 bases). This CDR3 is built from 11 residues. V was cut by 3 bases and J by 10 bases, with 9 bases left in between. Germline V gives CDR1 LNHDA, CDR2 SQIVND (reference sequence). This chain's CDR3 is CASSIGRGAFF. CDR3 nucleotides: TGTGCCAGTAGTATTGGCAGGGGAGCTTTCTTT.

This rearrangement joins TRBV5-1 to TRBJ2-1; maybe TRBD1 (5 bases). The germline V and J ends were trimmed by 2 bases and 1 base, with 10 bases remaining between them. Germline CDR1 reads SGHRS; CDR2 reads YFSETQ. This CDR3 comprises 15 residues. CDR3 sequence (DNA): TGCGCCAGCAGCTTCCGAGGACAATCCTACAATGAGCAGTTCTTC. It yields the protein CASSFRGQSYNEQFF.

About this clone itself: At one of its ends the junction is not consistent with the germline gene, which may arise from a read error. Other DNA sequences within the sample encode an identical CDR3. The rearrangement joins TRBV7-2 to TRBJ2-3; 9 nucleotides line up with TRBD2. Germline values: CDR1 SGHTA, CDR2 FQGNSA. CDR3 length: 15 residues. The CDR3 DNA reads TGTGCCAGCAGCCTAGCGGGGTTAGGCACAGATACGCAGTATTTT. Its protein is CASSLAGLGTDTQYF.

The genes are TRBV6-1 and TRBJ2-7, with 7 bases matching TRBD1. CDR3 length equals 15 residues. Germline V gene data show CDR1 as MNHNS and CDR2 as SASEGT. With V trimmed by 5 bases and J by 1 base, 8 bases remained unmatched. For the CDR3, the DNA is TGTGCCAGCAGTAACGACAGGGTCTCGTCCTACGAGCAGTACTTC. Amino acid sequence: CASSNDRVSSYEQYF.

CDR3 amino acids: CAWSILNTDTQYF. The CDR3 DNA reads TGTGCCTGGAGTATACTTAACACAGATACGCAGTATTTT. The chain is built from TRBV30 and TRBJ2-3, with D uncertain. The V and J ends lost 2 bases and 2 bases respectively, with 8 bases between them. The length of the CDR3 is 13 residues. Germline V gives CDR1 GTSNPN, CDR2 SVGIG (reference sequence). Supplemented by reference TRBV30 and TRBJ2-3, the full variable domain reads SQTIHQWPATLVQPVGSPLSLECTVEGTSNPNLYWYRQAAGRGLQLLFYSVGIGQISSEVPQNLSASRPQDRQFILSSKKLLLSDSGFYLCAWSILNTDTQYFGPGTRLTVL.

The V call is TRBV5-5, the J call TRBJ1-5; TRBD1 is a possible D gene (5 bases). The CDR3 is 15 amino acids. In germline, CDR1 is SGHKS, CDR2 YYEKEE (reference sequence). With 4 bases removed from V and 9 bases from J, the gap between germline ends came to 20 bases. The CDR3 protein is CASSGTPNERRPQHF. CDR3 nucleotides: TGTGCCAGCAGCGGGACTCCAAACGAGAGGCGGCCCCAGCATTTT.

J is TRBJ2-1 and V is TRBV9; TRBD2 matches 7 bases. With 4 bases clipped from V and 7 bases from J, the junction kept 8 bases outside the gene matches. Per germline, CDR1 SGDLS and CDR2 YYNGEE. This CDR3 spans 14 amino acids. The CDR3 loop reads CASSTRLAGNEQFF. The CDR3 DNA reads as TGTGCCAGCAGCACCCGACTAGCAGGGAATGAGCAGTTCTTC.

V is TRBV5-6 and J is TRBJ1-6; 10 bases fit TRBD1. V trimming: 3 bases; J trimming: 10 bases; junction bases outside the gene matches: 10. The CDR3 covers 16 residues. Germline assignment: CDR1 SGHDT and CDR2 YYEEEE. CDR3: CASSYRQGAPGSPLHF. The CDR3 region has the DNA TGTGCCAGCAGCTACCGACAGGGGGCGCCGGGATCACCCCTCCACTTT.

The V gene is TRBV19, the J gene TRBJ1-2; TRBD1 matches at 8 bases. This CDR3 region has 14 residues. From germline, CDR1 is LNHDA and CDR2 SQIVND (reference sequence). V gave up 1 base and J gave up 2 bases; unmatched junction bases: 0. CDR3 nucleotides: TGTGCCAGTAGTATAGGACAGGGGAACTATGGCTACACCTTC. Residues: CASSIGQGNYGYTF.

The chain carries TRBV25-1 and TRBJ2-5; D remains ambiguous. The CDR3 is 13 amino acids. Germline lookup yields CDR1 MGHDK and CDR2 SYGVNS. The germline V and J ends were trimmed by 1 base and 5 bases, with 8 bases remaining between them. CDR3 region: CASSEFRAETQYF. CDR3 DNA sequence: TGTGCCAGCAGTGAATTCCGGGCTGAGACCCAGTACTTC.

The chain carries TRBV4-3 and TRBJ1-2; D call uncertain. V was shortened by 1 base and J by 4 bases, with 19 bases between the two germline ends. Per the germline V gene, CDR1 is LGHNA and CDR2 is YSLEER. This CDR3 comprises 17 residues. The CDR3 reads CASSQGVSGPQFYGYTF. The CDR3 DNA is TGCGCCAGCAGCCAAGGGGTCAGCGGCCCGCAGTTCTATGGCTACACCTTC.

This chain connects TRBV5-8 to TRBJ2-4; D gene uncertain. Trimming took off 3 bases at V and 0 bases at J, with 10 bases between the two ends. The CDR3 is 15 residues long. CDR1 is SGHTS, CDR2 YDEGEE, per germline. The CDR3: CASSSFFLAKNIQYF. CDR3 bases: TGTGCCAGCAGCTCCTTCTTTCTAGCCAAAAACATTCAGTACTTC.

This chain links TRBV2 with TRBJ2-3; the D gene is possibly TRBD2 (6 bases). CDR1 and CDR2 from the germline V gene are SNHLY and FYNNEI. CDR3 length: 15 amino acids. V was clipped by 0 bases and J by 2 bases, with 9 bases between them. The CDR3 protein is CASSEATRVTDTQYF. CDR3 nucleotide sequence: TGTGCCAGCAGTGAAGCGACTAGGGTCACAGATACGCAGTATTTT.